This TCR beta chain was captured in a study of spatial heterogeneity in lung cancer. Time point defined: sample taken at primary tumor resection. The authors sequenced whole RNA from tumor, nontumor lung or frozen PBMC without sorting. Germline values: CDR1 MNHNS, CDR2 SASEGT. The CDR3 consists of 15 residues. The junction had 7 bases not matched to a gene; V was cut back by 6 bases and J by 6 bases. In TCRdb, the 5' RACE reads were re-called with MiXCR into one record per CDR3 protein. The sample has 75,000 to 85,000 distinct CDR3 sequences, approximately 21% seen once. The sample was PBMCs, taken at surgery. The clonotype originates from a male donor with early-stage non-small cell lung cancer. The rearrangement uses TRBV6-1 and TRBJ2-1; 11 bases are a match to TRBD1. CDR3 DNA: TGTGCCAGCAGCCATCCGGGACAGGGGGTCAATGAGCAGTTCTTC. It yields the protein CASSHPGQGVNEQFF.